The next 23 T cell receptor beta chains were all read from a single sample in a study of Graves' ophthalmopathy and Graves' hyperthyroidism. TCR beta CDR3 regions were amplified from RNA transcripts. The library came from an HTBI-primed first-round RT-PCR and a second-round multiplex PCR. In TCRdb, the multiplex PCR reads were re-called with MiXCR into one record per CDR3 protein. There are hundreds of thousands of distinct CDR3 sequences in the sample; approximately 21% occur only once, and approximately 7% lies in the top ten. Sequencing used peripheral blood. All receptors derive from a young woman with stable Graves' hyperthyroidism. Some clones in this sample may be carry-over from other donors' samples.

This chain links TRBV4-2 with TRBJ2-2; D might be TRBD2 (5 bases). The V gene lost 2 bases and the J gene lost 0 bases, with 10 bases spanning the gap. This CDR3 has 16 residues. In germline, CDR1 is LGHNA, CDR2 YNFKEQ. CDR3 sequence reads: CASSQPEGPNTGELFF. The CDR3 region has the DNA TGTGCCAGCAGCCAACCCGAGGGCCCGAACACCGGGGAGCTGTTTTTT.

This clonotype has at least ten counts. The chain employs TRBV12-3 or TRBV12-4 and TRBJ1-1; D remains unclear. The ends were cut back, 6 bases at V and 0 bases at J, with 11 bases in the middle. The CDR3 totals 14 residues. The CDR3 is CASRNGPLNTEAFF. Written as DNA, the CDR3 is TGTGCCAGCAGAAACGGGCCCTTGAACACTGAAGCTTTCTTT.

The chain couples TRBV12-3 or TRBV12-4 to TRBJ2-7; TRBD1 agrees at 11 bases. This CDR3 is built from 13 residues. V gave up 4 bases and J gave up 11 bases; unmatched junction bases: 7. The CDR3 DNA is TGTGCCAGCAGTTCCGGGACAGGGGGGTTTGAGTACTTC. The encoded protein is CASSSGTGGFEYF.

There are many counts of this clonotype. V is TRBV12-3 or TRBV12-4 and J is TRBJ2-2, with TRBD2 identical over 12 bases. V shed 3 bases, J shed 3 bases, and the junction held 8 bases outside the gene matches. The CDR3 has 18 amino acids. The CDR3 coding sequence is TGTGCCAGCAGTTTTGGGACTAGCGGGTCATTGTACACCGGGGAGCTGTTTTTT. Protein product: CASSFGTSGSLYTGELFF.

Many counts were recorded for this clonotype. J is TRBJ1-5 and V is TRBV19; maybe TRBD1 (5 bases). The CDR3 contains 13 residues. CDR1 and CDR2 from the germline V gene are LNHDA and SQIVND (reference sequence). V was trimmed by 7 bases and J by 6 bases, leaving 13 bases between them. CDR3 amino acids: CASKGQTAQPQHF. The CDR3 DNA sequence: TGTGCCAGTAAGGGGCAAACGGCTCAGCCCCAGCATTTT.

In this sample, this clonotype turned up many times. The chain combines TRBV20-1 with TRBJ1-2; D is unclear. V lost 4 bases to trimming and J lost 4 bases, with 7 bases between them. The CDR3 consists of 11 residues. The germline V gene has CDR1 DFQATT and CDR2 SNEGSKA (reference sequence). The CDR3 loop reads CSATVGYGYTF. The CDR3 coding sequence is TGCAGTGCTACTGTGGGCTATGGCTACACCTTC.

This clonotype was detected a few times. Here the CDR3 reads CASSLQTAFTRAGANVLTF. CDR3 nucleotide sequence: TGTGCCAGCAGTCTACAGACCGCCTTCACTAGGGCTGGGGCCAACGTCCTGACTTTC. The chain links TRBV27 to TRBJ2-6, with D possibly TRBD2 on 5 matching bases. Trimming cost V 5 bases and J 2 bases, with 22 bases left between them. CDR1 and CDR2 from the germline V gene are MNHEY and SMNVEV (reference sequence). The CDR3 contains 19 residues. Drawing the rest from reference TRBV27 and TRBJ2-6, the complete variable domain is EAQVTQNPRYLITVTGKKLTVTCSQNMNHEYMSWYRQDPGLGLRQIYYSMNVEVTDKGDVPEGYKVSRKEKRNFPLILESPSPNQTSLYFCASSLQTAFTRAGANVLTFGAGSRLTVL.

Ten or more counts support this clonotype. The gene calls are TRBV6-5 and TRBJ1-1; weak D call: TRBD1 (6 bases). Trimming removed 5 bases at V and 4 bases at J, with 17 bases between. CDR1 and CDR2 (germline): MNHEY, SVGAGI. The CDR3 extends over 15 amino acids. CDR3 region: CASSPTGGGGTEAFF. In DNA, the CDR3 is TGTGCCAGCAGTCCAACCGGGGGCGGGGGCACTGAAGCTTTCTTT.

There are many counts of this clonotype. The chain is built from TRBV28 and TRBJ1-1; TRBD1 might be the D (6 bases). Trimming cost V 8 bases and J 4 bases, with 14 bases left between them. The germline V gene has CDR1 MDHEN and CDR2 SYDVKM. The CDR3 spans 13 residues. The DNA of the CDR3 is TGTGCCAGCGCCCAGGGGTTCGGCACTGAAGCTTTCTTT. Amino acids: CASAQGFGTEAFF.

This clonotype has ten or more counts. The V gene is TRBV5-1, the J gene TRBJ2-7; 11 bases align to TRBD2. This CDR3 has 18 residues. V shed 0 bases, J shed 3 bases, and the junction held 11 bases outside the gene matches. Germline CDR1 is SGHRS and CDR2 is YFSETQ. The CDR3 sequence: CASSLEGSGRAINYEQYF. The CDR3 coding sequence is TGCGCCAGCAGCTTGGAGGGTAGCGGGAGGGCGATAAACTACGAGCAGTACTTC.

In nucleotides, the CDR3 is TGTGCCAGCACGGGCGTAATCTCCTACGAGCAGTACTTC. It is translated as CASTGVISYEQYF. The chain carries TRBV28 and TRBJ2-7, with D uncertain. Trimming took 7 bases from V and 0 from J, leaving 10 bases between them. The CDR3 loop spans 13 amino acids. Germline CDR1 MDHEN, CDR2 SYDVKM.

The chain combines TRBV6-2 or TRBV6-3 with TRBJ1-2; D gene unclear. Trimming cost V 4 bases and J 8 bases, with 11 bases left between them. There are 12 residues in the CDR3. The germline CDR1 and CDR2 sequences are MNHEY and SVGEGT. CDR3 amino acids: CASSFPEDGYTF. Written as DNA, the CDR3 is TGTGCCAGCAGTTTCCCTGAGGACGGCTACACCTTC.

This clonotype appeared many times. A clone one base away is much larger, so this may be a read error. The chain combines TRBV2 with TRBJ2-4; D call uncertain. Germline V gene data show CDR1 as SNHLY and CDR2 as FYNNEI. The V gene lost 5 bases and the J gene lost 13 bases, with 9 bases spanning the gap. The CDR3 loop spans 10 amino acids. The CDR3 is CASSLGDQYF. The CDR3 DNA reads TGTGCCAGCAGTTTGGGCGACCAGTACTTC. Combining the CDR3 with reference TRBV2 and TRBJ2-4 gives the whole variable domain EPEVTQTPSHQVTQMGQEVILRCVPISNHLYFYWYRQILGQKVEFLVSFYNNEISEKSEIFDDQFSVERPDGSNFTLKIRSTKLEDSAMYFCASSLGDQYFGAGTRLSVL.

In its sample, this clonotype was seen many times. This chain uses TRBV20-1 with TRBJ1-5, with D perhaps matching TRBD1 (6 bases). The V and J ends lost 3 bases and 5 bases respectively, with 23 bases between them. Germline loops: CDR1 DFQATT, CDR2 SNEGSKA (reference sequence). There are 17 residues in the CDR3. The CDR3 region has the DNA TGCAGTGCTAGGACCGGGTTCGGCAGGGGCGGGGATCAGCCCCAGCATTTT. This gives the protein CSARTGFGRGGDQPQHF.

The V and J genes are TRBV12-3 or TRBV12-4 and TRBJ1-5; D is unclear. The V gene lost 5 bases and the J gene lost 7 bases, with 12 bases spanning the gap. This CDR3 is 13 amino acids long. The CDR3 loop reads CASSHPFSQPQHF. The CDR3, as DNA: TGTGCCAGCAGTCACCCTTTTTCCCAGCCCCAGCATTTT.

V usage is TRBV3-1 and J usage is TRBJ1-1; D is ambiguous. V was trimmed by 4 bases and J by 2 bases, leaving 14 bases between them. Germline CDR1 is LGHDT and CDR2 is YNNKEL (reference sequence). The CDR3 is made up of 15 amino acids. CDR3 DNA: TGTGCCAGCAGCCGCGGGGAACAGCTAAACACTGAAGCTTTCTTT. It is translated as CASSRGEQLNTEAFF.

The table lists this clonotype with a few counts. CDR3 region: CASSSTRVRSGNTIYF. The CDR3 DNA reads as TGTGCCAGCAGTTCCACCCGGGTCCGCTCTGGAAACACCATATATTTT. This chain uses TRBV2 with TRBJ1-3; unclear D gene. CDR3 length: 16 residues. The germline V gene encodes CDR1 SNHLY and CDR2 FYNNEI. With 5 bases removed from V and 0 bases from J, the gap between germline ends came to 14 bases.

CDR3 DNA: TGTGCCAGCTCACCTCTAGGGGCGCGGGGTCAGCCCCAGCATTTT. Encoded protein: CASSPLGARGQPQHF. The rearrangement uses TRBV18 and TRBJ1-5, with D possibly being TRBD1 (5 bases). V was cut by 3 bases and J by 6 bases, with 15 bases left in between. Germline V CDR1 and CDR2: KGHSH, LQKENI. The CDR3 length is 15 residues.

At least ten counts were recorded for this clonotype. This chain uses TRBV12-3 or TRBV12-4 with TRBJ1-5; no clear D gene. The CDR3 contains 13 residues. V was trimmed by 7 bases and J by 0 bases, leaving 7 bases between them. CDR3 amino acids: CASTRISNQPQHF. The CDR3 DNA is TGTGCCAGCACCCGGATTAGCAATCAGCCCCAGCATTTT.

This clonotype has at least ten counts. This sequence joins TRBV12-3 or TRBV12-4 and TRBJ1-6; D is unresolved. V was trimmed by 2 bases and J by 9 bases, leaving 8 bases between them. CDR3 length: 13 amino acids. The CDR3: CASSLTGPSPLHF. The CDR3 DNA follows: TGTGCCAGCAGTTTAACGGGCCCTTCACCCCTCCACTTT.

CDR3 DNA sequence: TGTGCCAGCAGCTTATTGGGGTTTGACAGGGGCGAACAGAACACTGAAGCTTTCTTT. Its translation: CASSLLGFDRGEQNTEAFF. The V gene is TRBV11-1, the J gene TRBJ1-1, with TRBD1 identical over 8 bases. This CDR3 contains 19 residues. V was pared by 2 bases and J by 1 base, with 15 bases of the junction left unmatched. Germline V gene data show CDR1 as SGHAT and CDR2 as FQDESV (reference sequence).

Many counts were recorded for this clonotype. J is TRBJ2-7 and V is TRBV7-9; possibly TRBD1 for D (5 bases). Trimming left V 8 bases short and J 2 bases short, with 10 bases between. CDR1 SEHNR and CDR2 FQNEAQ come from the germline V gene (reference sequence). The CDR3 is made up of 12 amino acids. CDR3 sequence: CASGRQTYEQYF. The DNA for the CDR3 is TGTGCCAGCGGAAGACAGACCTACGAGCAGTACTTC. Combining the CDR3 with reference TRBV7-9 and TRBJ2-7 gives the whole variable domain DTGVSQNPRHKITKRGQNVTFRCDPISEHNRLYWYRQTLGQGPEFLTYFQNEAQLEKSRLLSDRFSAERPKGSFSTLEIQRTEQGDSAMYLCASGRQTYEQYFGPGTRLTVT.

V and J are TRBV30 and TRBJ2-1; the D gene is possibly TRBD2 (5 bases). The CDR3 length is 14 residues. With 2 bases removed from V and 0 bases from J, the gap between germline ends came to 8 bases. Germline assignment: CDR1 GTSNPN and CDR2 SVGIG (reference sequence). CDR3 bases: TGTGCCTGGAGTCGGGGAAGCTCCTACAATGAGCAGTTCTTC. It specifies CAWSRGSSYNEQFF. The full variable domain, with the rest looked up from reference TRBV30 and TRBJ2-1, is SQTIHQWPATLVQPVGSPLSLECTVEGTSNPNLYWYRQAAGRGLQLLFYSVGIGQISSEVPQNLSASRPQDRQFILSSKKLLLSDSGFYLCAWSRGSSYNEQFFGPGTRLTVL.